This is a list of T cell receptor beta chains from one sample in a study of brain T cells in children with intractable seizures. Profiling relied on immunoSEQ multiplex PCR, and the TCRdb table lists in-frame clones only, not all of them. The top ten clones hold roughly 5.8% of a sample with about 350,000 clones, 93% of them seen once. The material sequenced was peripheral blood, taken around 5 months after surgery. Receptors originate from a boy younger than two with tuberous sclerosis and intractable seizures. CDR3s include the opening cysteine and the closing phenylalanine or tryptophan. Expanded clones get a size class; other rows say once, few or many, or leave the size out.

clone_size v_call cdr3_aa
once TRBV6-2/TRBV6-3 CASSSDRGPGELFF
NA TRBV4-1 CASSQSAGLASNEQFF
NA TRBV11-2 CASREGAGASYNEQFF
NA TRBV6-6 CASSPGGDQPQHF
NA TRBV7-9 CASSPGLKPNYGYTF
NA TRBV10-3 CAISPAEGRFNTEAFF
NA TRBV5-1 CASSLDYLQFF
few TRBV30 CAWSMTSIGYTF
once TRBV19 CASSIDLRAKGNYGYTF
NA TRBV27 CASSFGTDYGYTF
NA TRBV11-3 CASSGASGNEQFF
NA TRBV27 CASALRGSYNEQFF
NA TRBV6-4 CASNQRTLETQYF
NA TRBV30 CAWSDLRNSPLHF
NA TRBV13 CASSLEGGGAYNEQFF
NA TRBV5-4 CASSLTGRSEQYF
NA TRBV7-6 CASSSRQGLNTDTQYF
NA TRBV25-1 CASSTSGVTNEKLFF
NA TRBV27 CASSHLTGAPNTEAFF
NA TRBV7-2 CASSLDGTYGYTF
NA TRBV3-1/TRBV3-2 CASSKGTGTPGNTIYF
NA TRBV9 CASSGDRGTEAFF
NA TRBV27 CASSIGTGGYEQYF
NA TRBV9 CASSVDSGAAGANVLTF
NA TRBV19 CASRSGTGRTYEQYF
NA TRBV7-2 CASSLVVRGSNEQFF
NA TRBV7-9 CASSFSQNTEAFF
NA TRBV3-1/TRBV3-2 CASSQAGPGTDTQYF
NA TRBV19 CASSMREGGYTF
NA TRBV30 CAWSPGTETRDGNQPQHF
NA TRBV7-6 CASSLAPFGGVYEQYF
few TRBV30 CAWSKSSNYGYTF
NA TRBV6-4 CASSRQGDNEQFF
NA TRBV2 CASSVFDEQFF
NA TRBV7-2 CASSSRTREETQYF
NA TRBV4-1 CASSQVLSGGTYEQFF
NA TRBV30 CAWSGGTAEFNQPQHF
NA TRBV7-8 CASSPSRGSLVLFF
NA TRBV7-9 CAILLPSPALTGELFF
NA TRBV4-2 CASSQVAETPYEQYF
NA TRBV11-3 CASSRLAGVYEQYF
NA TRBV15 CATSAGNNQPQHF
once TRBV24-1 CATSDSARAGGLYGYTF
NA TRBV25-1 CASSFSEETQYF
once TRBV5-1 CASSLGGDNEQFF
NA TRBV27 CASKLAGAYNEQFF
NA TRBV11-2 CASSLGGGTGYEKLFF